This T cell receptor beta chain was retrieved from a study of shared clonotypes between healthy human individuals. Across the study: Each donor's CD4 naive and CD4 memory cells filled three plates apiece, CD8 naive two, and CD8 memory one. Study observations and caveats: Non-shared clonotypes were found to have lower generation probabilities than the clonotypes that were shared by all four of the sorted-subset donors.

Only in-frame clones appear in the TCRdb table, and some are missing; sequencing was by immunoSEQ multiplex PCR. The table includes roughly 1,000,000 clones, approximately 78% detected once. As concerns this clone: Its cognate antigen is unknown.

This CDR3 has 18 residues. From germline, CDR1 is MNHEY and CDR2 SMNVEV (reference sequence). Trimming removed 4 bases from V and 6 bases from J; junction bases left unmatched: 13. The TCR sequence derives from a young man in good health. Some clones in this sample may be carry-over from other donors' samples. The rearrangement links TRBV27 to TRBJ2-1, with 12 bases identical to TRBD2. The sequencing input was memory CD4+ T cells from PBMCs. Subset specified: CD45RA-negative fraction. The CDR3, as DNA: TGTGCCAGCAGTTCCCCCCTACGGACTAGCGGGATCACCAATGAGCAGTTCTTC. It codes for CASSSPLRTSGITNEQFF.